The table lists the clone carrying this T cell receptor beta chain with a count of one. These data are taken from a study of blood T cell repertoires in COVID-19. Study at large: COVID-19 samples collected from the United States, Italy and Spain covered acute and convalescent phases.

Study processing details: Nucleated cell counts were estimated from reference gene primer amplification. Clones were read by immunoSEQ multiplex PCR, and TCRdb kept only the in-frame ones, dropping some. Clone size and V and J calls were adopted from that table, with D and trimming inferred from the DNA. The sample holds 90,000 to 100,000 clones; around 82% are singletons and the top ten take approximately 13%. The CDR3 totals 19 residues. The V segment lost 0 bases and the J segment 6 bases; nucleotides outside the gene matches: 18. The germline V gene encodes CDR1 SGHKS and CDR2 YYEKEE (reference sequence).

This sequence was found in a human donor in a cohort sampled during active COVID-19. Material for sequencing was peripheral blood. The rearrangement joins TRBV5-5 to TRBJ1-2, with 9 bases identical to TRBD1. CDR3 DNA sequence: TGTGCCAGCAGCTTGGGGAAATACCGCGGGACAGGGAAGGGCGATGGCTACACCTTC. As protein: CASSLGKYRGTGKGDGYTF.